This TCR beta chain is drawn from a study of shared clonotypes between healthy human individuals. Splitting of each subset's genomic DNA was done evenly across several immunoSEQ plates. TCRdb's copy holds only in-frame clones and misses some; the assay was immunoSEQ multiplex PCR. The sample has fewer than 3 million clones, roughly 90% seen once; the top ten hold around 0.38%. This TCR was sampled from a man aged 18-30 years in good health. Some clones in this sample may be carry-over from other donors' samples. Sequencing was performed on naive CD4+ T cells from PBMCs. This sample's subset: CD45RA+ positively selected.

The CDR3 region is CASSLDQGPYNEQFF. CDR3 coding DNA: TGTGCCAGCAGCTTAGACCAAGGGCCCTACAATGAGCAGTTCTTC. The V gene is TRBV11-2, the J gene TRBJ2-1, with D uncertain. Trimming shortened V by 0 bases and J by 2 bases, and 8 bases separated the two germline ends. CDR3 size: 15 residues. CDR1 and CDR2 (germline): SGHAT, FQNNGV.